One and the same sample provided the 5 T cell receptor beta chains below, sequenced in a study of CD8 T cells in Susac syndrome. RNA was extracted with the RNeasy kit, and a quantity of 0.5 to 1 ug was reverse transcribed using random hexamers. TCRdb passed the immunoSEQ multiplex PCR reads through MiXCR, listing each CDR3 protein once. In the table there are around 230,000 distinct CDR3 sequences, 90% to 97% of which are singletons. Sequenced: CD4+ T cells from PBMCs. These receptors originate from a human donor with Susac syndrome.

This chain's CDR3 is CSVGGTSGELDTQYF. CDR3 coding DNA: TGCAGCGTTGGGGGGACTAGCGGGGAGTTGGATACGCAGTATTTT. This chain connects TRBV29-1 to TRBJ2-3, with 13 bases identical to TRBD2. V dropped 4 bases and J dropped 6; count of bases not matched to a gene: 7. The V gene's germline CDR1 is SQVTM and CDR2 ANQGSEA. This CDR3 spans 15 amino acids.

The CDR3 bases are TGCGCCAGCAGCCAGAGGACAGCGGTTAGGCCAGATACGCAGTATTTT. This gives the protein CASSQRTAVRPDTQYF. The rearrangement uses TRBV4-1 and TRBJ2-3; possible D gene TRBD1, 6 bases. Trimming took 3 bases from V and 4 from J, leaving 17 bases between them. The CDR3 extends over 16 amino acids. Per germline, CDR1 MGHRA and CDR2 YSYEKL.

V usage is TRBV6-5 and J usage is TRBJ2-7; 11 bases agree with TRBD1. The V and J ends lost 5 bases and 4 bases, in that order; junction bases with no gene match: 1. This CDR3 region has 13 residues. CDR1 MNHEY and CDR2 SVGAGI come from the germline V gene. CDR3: CASSRDRGYEQYF. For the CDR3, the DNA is TGTGCCAGCAGTCGGGACAGGGGGTACGAGCAGTACTTC.

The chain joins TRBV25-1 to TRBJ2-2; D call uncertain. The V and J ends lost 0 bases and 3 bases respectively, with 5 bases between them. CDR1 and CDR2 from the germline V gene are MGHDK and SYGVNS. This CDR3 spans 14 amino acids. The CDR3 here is CASSEYRDTGELFF. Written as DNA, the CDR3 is TGTGCCAGCAGTGAATATAGGGACACCGGGGAGCTGTTTTTT.

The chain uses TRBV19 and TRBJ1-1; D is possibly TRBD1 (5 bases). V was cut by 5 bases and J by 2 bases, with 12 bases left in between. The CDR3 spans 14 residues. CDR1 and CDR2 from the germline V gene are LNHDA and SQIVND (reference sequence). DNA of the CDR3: TGTGCCAGTAGTCCCCAGGGTTTCAACACTGAAGCTTTCTTT. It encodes CASSPQGFNTEAFF.